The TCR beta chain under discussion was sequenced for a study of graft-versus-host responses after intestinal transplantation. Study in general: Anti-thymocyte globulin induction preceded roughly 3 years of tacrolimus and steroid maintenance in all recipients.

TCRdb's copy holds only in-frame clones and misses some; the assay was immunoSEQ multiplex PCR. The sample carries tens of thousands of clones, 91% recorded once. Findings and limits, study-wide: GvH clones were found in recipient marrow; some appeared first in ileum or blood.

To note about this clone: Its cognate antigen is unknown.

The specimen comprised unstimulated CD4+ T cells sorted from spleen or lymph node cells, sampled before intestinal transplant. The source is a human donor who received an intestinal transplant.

The CDR3 DNA follows: TGTGCCAGCAGGCAAACAGGGGGTCTCTATGGCTACACCTTC. Translation: CASRQTGGLYGYTF. This chain uses TRBV6-5 with TRBJ1-2; 8 bases are shared with TRBD1. Germline lookup yields CDR1 MNHEY and CDR2 SVGAGI. V dropped 6 bases and J dropped 4; count of bases not matched to a gene: 7. CDR3 length: 14 residues.